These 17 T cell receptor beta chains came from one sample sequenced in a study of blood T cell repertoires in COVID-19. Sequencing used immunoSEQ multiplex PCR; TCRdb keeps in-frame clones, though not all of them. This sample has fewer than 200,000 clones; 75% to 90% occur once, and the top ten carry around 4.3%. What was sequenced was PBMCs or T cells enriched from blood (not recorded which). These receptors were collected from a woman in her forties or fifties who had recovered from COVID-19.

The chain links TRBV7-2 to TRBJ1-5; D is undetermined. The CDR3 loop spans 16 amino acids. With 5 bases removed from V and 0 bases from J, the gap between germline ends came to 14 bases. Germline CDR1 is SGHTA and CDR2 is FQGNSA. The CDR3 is CASSADFVYSNQPQHF. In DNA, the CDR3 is TGTGCCAGCAGCGCCGATTTCGTCTATAGCAATCAGCCCCAGCATTTT.

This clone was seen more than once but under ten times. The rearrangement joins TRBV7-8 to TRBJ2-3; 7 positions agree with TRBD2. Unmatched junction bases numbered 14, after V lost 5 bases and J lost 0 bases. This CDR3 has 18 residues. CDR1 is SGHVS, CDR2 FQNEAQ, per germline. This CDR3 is CASSTRSGTRLSTDTQYF. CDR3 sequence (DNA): TGTGCCAGCAGCACGAGAAGCGGGACCAGATTAAGCACAGATACGCAGTATTTT.

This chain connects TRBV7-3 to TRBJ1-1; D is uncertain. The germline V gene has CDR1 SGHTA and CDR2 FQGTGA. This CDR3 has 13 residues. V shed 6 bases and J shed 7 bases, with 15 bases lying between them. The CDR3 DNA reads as TGTGCCAGCAGGCCTAATAATGAGAATGAAGCTTTCTTT. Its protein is CASRPNNENEAFF. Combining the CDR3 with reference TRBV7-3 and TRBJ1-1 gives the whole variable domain GAGVSQTPSNKVTEKGKYVELRCDPISGHTALYWYRQSLGQGPEFLIYFQGTGAADDSGLPNDRFFAVRPEGSVSTLKIQRTERGDSAVYLCASRPNNENEAFFGQGTRLTVV.

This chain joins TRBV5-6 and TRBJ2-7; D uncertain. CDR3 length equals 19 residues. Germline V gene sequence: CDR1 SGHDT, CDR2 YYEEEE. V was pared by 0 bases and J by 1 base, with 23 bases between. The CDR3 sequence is CASSLGYWAGPMLSYEQYV. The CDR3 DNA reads TGTGCCAGCAGCTTGGGGTATTGGGCAGGTCCTATGCTTTCCTACGAGCAGTACGTC.

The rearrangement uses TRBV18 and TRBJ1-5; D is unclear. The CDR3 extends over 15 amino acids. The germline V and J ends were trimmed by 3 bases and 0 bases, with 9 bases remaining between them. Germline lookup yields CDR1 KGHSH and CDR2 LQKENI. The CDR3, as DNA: TGTGCCAGCTCACCTGCACAGCTTAGCAATCAGCCCCAGCATTTT. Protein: CASSPAQLSNQPQHF.

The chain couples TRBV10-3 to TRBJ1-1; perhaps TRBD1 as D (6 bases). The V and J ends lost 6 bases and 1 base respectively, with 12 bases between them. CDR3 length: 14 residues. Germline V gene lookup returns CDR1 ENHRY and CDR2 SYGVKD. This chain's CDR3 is CAISQQGSNTEAFF. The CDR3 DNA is TGTGCCATCAGCCAGCAGGGGTCGAACACTGAAGCTTTCTTT.

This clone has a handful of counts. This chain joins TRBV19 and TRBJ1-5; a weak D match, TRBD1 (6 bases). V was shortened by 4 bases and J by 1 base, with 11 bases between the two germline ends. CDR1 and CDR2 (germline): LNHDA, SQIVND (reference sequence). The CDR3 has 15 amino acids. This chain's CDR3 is CASSRLTGSNQPQHF. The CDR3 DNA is TGTGCCAGTAGTAGGCTAACAGGGAGCAATCAGCCCCAGCATTTT.

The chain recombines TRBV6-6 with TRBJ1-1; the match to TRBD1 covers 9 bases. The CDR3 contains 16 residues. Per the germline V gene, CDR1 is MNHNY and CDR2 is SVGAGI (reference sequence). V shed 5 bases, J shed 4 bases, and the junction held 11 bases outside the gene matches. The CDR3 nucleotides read TGTGCCAGCAGTAAACCGGGACAGGGAGTAATCACTGAAGCTTTCTTT. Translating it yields CASSKPGQGVITEAFF.

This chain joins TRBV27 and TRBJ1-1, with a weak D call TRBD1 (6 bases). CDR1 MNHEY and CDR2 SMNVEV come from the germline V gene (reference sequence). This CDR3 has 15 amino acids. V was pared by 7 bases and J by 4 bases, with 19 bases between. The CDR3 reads CASTGLGGAGTEAFF. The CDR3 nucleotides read TGTGCCAGCACCGGCCTAGGGGGGGCGGGCACTGAAGCTTTCTTT.

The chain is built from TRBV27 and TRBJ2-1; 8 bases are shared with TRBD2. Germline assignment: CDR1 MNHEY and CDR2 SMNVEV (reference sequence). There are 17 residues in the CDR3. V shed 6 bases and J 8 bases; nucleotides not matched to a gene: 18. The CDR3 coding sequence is TGTGCCAGCAGGCCTTTTCGGGAGGGCCAAAAGGGTCATGAGCAGTTCTTC. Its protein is CASRPFREGQKGHEQFF.

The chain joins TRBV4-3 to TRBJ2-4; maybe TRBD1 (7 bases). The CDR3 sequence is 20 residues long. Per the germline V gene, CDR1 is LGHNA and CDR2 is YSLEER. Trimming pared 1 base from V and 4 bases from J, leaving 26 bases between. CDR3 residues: CASSQGRVGDRYLPKNIQYF. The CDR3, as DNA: TGCGCCAGCAGCCAAGGGAGGGTCGGGGACAGATACCTTCCAAAAAACATTCAGTACTTC.

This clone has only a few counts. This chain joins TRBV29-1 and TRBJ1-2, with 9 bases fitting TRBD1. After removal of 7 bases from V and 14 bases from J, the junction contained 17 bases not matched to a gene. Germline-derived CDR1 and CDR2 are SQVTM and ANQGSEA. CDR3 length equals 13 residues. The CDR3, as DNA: TGCAGCGCCGGGACAGGGACTGGTGGGGGGCCGACCTTC. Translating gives CSAGTGTGGGPTF.

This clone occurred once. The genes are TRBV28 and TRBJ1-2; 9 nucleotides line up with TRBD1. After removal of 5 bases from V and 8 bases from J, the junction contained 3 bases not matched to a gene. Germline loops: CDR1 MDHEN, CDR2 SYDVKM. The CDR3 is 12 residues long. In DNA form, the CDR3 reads TGTGCCAGCAGTGGACAGGGGAGGGGCTACACCTTC. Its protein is CASSGQGRGYTF.

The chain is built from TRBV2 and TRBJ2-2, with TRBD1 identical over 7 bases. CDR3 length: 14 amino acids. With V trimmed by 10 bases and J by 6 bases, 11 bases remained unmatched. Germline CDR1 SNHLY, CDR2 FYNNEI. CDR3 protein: CATRQGSAAGELFF. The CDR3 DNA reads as TGTGCCACCCGACAGGGTAGTGCAGCCGGGGAGCTGTTTTTT.

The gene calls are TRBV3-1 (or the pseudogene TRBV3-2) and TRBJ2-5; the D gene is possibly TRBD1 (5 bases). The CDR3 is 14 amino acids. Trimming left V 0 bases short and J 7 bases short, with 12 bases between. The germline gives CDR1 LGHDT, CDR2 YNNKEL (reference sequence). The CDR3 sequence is CASSQDPGIGTQYF. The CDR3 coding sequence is TGTGCCAGCAGCCAAGATCCAGGGATAGGGACCCAGTACTTC.

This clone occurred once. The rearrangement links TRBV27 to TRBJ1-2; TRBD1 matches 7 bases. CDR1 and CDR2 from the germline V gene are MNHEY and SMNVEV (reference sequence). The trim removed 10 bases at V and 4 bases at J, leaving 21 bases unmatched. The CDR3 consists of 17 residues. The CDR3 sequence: CATGGGTALEDLYGYTF. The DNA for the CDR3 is TGTGCCACCGGAGGGGGGACAGCCCTCGAAGATCTCTATGGCTACACCTTC.

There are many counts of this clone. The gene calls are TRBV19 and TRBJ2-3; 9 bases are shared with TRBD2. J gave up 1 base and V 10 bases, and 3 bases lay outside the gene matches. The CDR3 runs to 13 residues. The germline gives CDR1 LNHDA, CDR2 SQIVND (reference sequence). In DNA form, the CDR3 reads TGTGCCACTCGGACTAGCGGCACAGATACGCAGTATTTT. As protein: CATRTSGTDTQYF.